Below, 30 T cell receptor beta chains from the same sample are listed, as sequenced in a study of blood T cell repertoires in COVID-19. Profiled with immunoSEQ multiplex PCR; TCRdb holds only in-frame clones, not every one. Of hundreds of thousands of clones listed, more than 75% are singletons. The sample consisted of PBMCs or T cells enriched from blood (not recorded which). The receptors derive from a man between 25 and 39 years old who had recovered from COVID-19.

The chain couples TRBV6-7 to TRBJ2-7, with D perhaps matching TRBD1 (6 bases). TRBV6-7 is an open reading frame whose function is uncertain. V was trimmed by 2 bases and J by 5 bases, leaving 10 bases between them. This CDR3 is built from 13 residues. The CDR3 DNA follows: TGTGCCAGCAGTTACACACACAGGGACGAGCAGTACTTC. It encodes CASSYTHRDEQYF.

This clone was counted between two and nine times. The rearrangement links TRBV6-5 to TRBJ1-3; tentative D call: TRBD1 (6 bases). CDR1 and CDR2 (germline): MNHEY, SVGAGI. With 0 bases removed from V and 2 bases from J, the gap between germline ends came to 8 bases. The CDR3 covers 15 residues. This CDR3 is CASSYSPGAGNTIYF. As DNA, the CDR3 is TGTGCCAGCAGTTACTCGCCAGGGGCTGGAAACACCATATATTTT.

This chain uses TRBV11-3 with TRBJ2-7, with unresolved D. The ends were cut back, 0 bases at V and 0 bases at J, with 6 bases in the middle. CDR3 length: 14 amino acids. Per germline, CDR1 SGHNT and CDR2 YENEEA. The CDR3 protein is CASSLDPFSYEQYF. In DNA, the CDR3 is TGTGCCAGCAGCTTAGATCCCTTCTCCTACGAGCAGTACTTC.

The V gene is TRBV24-1, the J gene TRBJ2-1; TRBD2 is a possible D gene (5 bases). The germline CDR1 and CDR2 sequences are KGHDR and SFDVKD. Trimming removed 0 bases from V and 11 bases from J, with 10 bases in between. The CDR3 extends over 13 amino acids. Written as DNA, the CDR3 is TGTGCCACCAGTGATTTGGTCGCGACTAAGCAGTTCTTC. Residues: CATSDLVATKQFF.

V usage is TRBV27 and J usage is TRBJ1-5, with D uncertain. This CDR3 spans 13 amino acids. The ends were cut back, 2 bases at V and 4 bases at J, with 6 bases in the middle. CDR1 is MNHEY, CDR2 SMNVEV, per germline (reference sequence). The CDR3 reads CASSLLSNQPQHF. The CDR3 DNA is TGTGCCAGCAGTTTACTATCTAATCAGCCCCAGCATTTT.

This clone was found once. The chain uses TRBV10-1 and TRBJ2-2; TRBD1 is a possible D gene (5 bases). This CDR3 is 12 amino acids long. Germline assignment: CDR1 WNHNN and CDR2 SYGVQD (reference sequence). V lost 8 bases to trimming and J lost 5 bases, with 9 bases between them. The CDR3 nucleotides are TGCGCCAGCGGTCGACAGACCGGGGAGCTGTTTTTT. It is translated as CASGRQTGELFF.

This clone is a singleton in its sample. The CDR3, as DNA: TGTGCCAGCAGCTTAAGGTCCAGGGTTAATGAAAAACTGTTTTTT. Its translation: CASSLRSRVNEKLFF. The rearrangement links TRBV11-2 to TRBJ1-4; D possibly corresponds to TRBD1 (5 bases). This CDR3 is 15 amino acids long. Germline V gene sequence: CDR1 SGHAT, CDR2 FQNNGV. Trimming pared 2 bases from V and 4 bases from J, leaving 11 bases between.

This clone was observed a single time. The chain has TRBV7-9 and TRBJ2-5, with 7 bases lining up with TRBD1. V shed 5 bases and J 5 bases; nucleotides not matched to a gene: 8. The CDR3 loop spans 14 amino acids. Germline lookup yields CDR1 SEHNR and CDR2 FQNEAQ (reference sequence). The CDR3 sequence is CASSLTGPRETQYF. The CDR3 DNA reads TGTGCCAGCAGCCTGACAGGGCCCCGGGAGACCCAGTACTTC.

This chain connects TRBV2 to TRBJ2-3; 10 bases are shared with TRBD2. CDR3 length equals 15 residues. Trimming took 5 bases from V and 4 from J; bases not matched to a gene: 6. From germline, CDR1 is SNHLY and CDR2 FYNNEI. In DNA, the CDR3 is TGTGCCAGCAGTCCACTAGCGGGAAGGGCAGATACGCAGTATTTT. Amino acid sequence: CASSPLAGRADTQYF.

This chain connects TRBV10-2 to TRBJ2-2, with D hard to call. CDR3 length: 12 residues. Trimming took 1 base from V and 7 from J, leaving 4 bases between them. Germline V gives CDR1 WSHSY, CDR2 SAAADI. CDR3 bases: TGCGCCAGCAGTGAGTACAACGGGGAGCTGTTTTTT. Protein product: CASSEYNGELFF.

This clone was seen once. The chain links TRBV5-1 to TRBJ2-7; 9 positions agree with TRBD2. The germline gives CDR1 SGHRS, CDR2 YFSETQ. There are 15 residues in the CDR3. V lost 3 bases, J lost 2 bases, and 6 bases stayed unmatched. CDR3 protein: CASSWTTSGAYEQYF. In DNA form, the CDR3 reads TGCGCCAGCAGCTGGACGACTAGCGGTGCCTACGAGCAGTACTTC.

J is TRBJ1-5 and V is TRBV5-5; D not resolved. CDR3 length: 15 amino acids. Germline V gives CDR1 SGHKS, CDR2 YYEKEE (reference sequence). The V end lost 2 bases, the J end lost 5 bases, and 14 bases lay between the germline ends. The CDR3 spells CASSFGGMFDQPQHF. CDR3 nucleotides: TGTGCCAGCAGCTTTGGAGGGATGTTCGATCAGCCCCAGCATTTT.

This clone was picked up one time. The chain is built from TRBV7-9 and TRBJ1-4; D is perhaps TRBD1 (6 bases). Trimming took off 2 bases at V and 6 bases at J, with 16 bases between the two ends. Per germline, CDR1 SEHNR and CDR2 FQNEAQ (reference sequence). The CDR3 consists of 16 residues. The CDR3 reads CASSLTTGQGDEKLFF. CDR3 nucleotides: TGTGCCAGCAGCTTAACGACAGGTCAGGGAGATGAAAAACTGTTTTTT.

The chain is built from TRBV6-6 and TRBJ2-3; perhaps TRBD2 as D (5 bases). Germline CDR1 MNHNY, CDR2 SVGAGI (reference sequence). Trimming cost V 7 bases and J 6 bases, with 11 bases left between them. The length of the CDR3 is 12 residues. The DNA of the CDR3 is TGTGCCAGCACTATAACGGGGGATACGCAGTATTTT. This translates into CASTITGDTQYF.

The chain joins TRBV10-2 to TRBJ2-7; 8 nucleotides align to TRBD2. CDR3 length: 15 residues. Germline values: CDR1 WSHSY, CDR2 SAAADI. With V trimmed by 6 bases and J by 2 bases, 9 bases remained unmatched. CDR3 amino acids: CASRSQGGGTYEQYF. CDR3 bases: TGCGCCAGCAGATCACAGGGCGGGGGGACCTACGAGCAGTACTTC.

This rearrangement joins TRBV7-9 to TRBJ2-2; no reliable D call. Germline V gene lookup returns CDR1 SEHNR and CDR2 FQNEAQ (reference sequence). Trimming cost V 2 bases and J 5 bases, with 12 bases left between them. The CDR3 runs to 15 residues. This chain's CDR3 is CASSLMRRLTGELFF. The CDR3, as DNA: TGTGCCAGCAGCTTAATGCGGCGGTTGACCGGGGAGCTGTTTTTT.

The genes are TRBV4-1 and TRBJ1-4, with a possible D match to TRBD1 (5 bases). The CDR3 loop spans 16 amino acids. With 4 bases removed from V and 4 bases from J, the gap between germline ends came to 16 bases. From germline, CDR1 is MGHRA and CDR2 YSYEKL. The CDR3 sequence is CASSLDPGVSNEKLFF. CDR3 DNA sequence: TGCGCCAGCAGCCTGGACCCGGGGGTTAGTAATGAAAAACTGTTTTTT.

This clone was counted once. The chain employs TRBV11-3 and TRBJ2-7; 8 bases map to TRBD1. Germline V gene sequence: CDR1 SGHNT, CDR2 YENEEA. Losses at the gene ends were 3 bases for V and 7 bases for J; bases not matched to a gene: 5. CDR3 length: 13 amino acids. CDR3: CASSLYRGEEQYF. In DNA form, the CDR3 reads TGTGCCAGCAGCTTGTACAGGGGGGAGGAGCAGTACTTC.

The genes are TRBV7-2 and TRBJ2-5; 11 nucleotides match TRBD2. The CDR3 extends over 15 amino acids. Germline CDR1 and CDR2: SGHTA and FQGNSA. The junction had 9 bases not matched to a gene; V was cut back by 5 bases and J by 7 bases. CDR3 region: CASSPRTSGSRTQYF. CDR3 in DNA: TGTGCCAGCAGCCCGAGGACTAGCGGGTCGAGGACCCAGTACTTC.

The chain has TRBV7-2 and TRBJ2-3; D gene unclear. Germline V gene lookup returns CDR1 SGHTA and CDR2 FQGNSA. The CDR3 is 13 amino acids. The V gene lost 6 bases and the J gene lost 2 bases, with 9 bases spanning the gap. CDR3 amino acids: CASRQYSTDTQYF. The DNA for the CDR3 is TGTGCCAGCAGACAGTACTCCACAGATACGCAGTATTTT.

The J gene is TRBJ2-4, the V gene TRBV7-8, with unresolved D. Per the germline V gene, CDR1 is SGHVS and CDR2 is FQNEAQ. The CDR3 loop spans 19 amino acids. Deletions cut 2 bases from V and 0 bases from J, with 20 bases between. The CDR3, as DNA: TGTGCCAGCAGCTTACCATCTCGACGAGACTTGGGAGCCAAAAACATTCAGTACTTC. It yields the protein CASSLPSRRDLGAKNIQYF.

The genes are TRBV30 and TRBJ1-3; D gene unclear. Germline V CDR1 and CDR2: GTSNPN, SVGIG (reference sequence). Deletions cut 0 bases from V and 4 bases from J, with 13 bases between. CDR3 length: 15 amino acids. The DNA of the CDR3 is TGTGCCTGGAGTGTACTCGAAGCGGTCGGAAACACCATATATTTT. The encoded protein is CAWSVLEAVGNTIYF. Full variable domain (remainder filled in from reference TRBV30 and TRBJ1-3): SQTIHQWPATLVQPVGSPLSLECTVEGTSNPNLYWYRQAAGRGLQLLFYSVGIGQISSEVPQNLSASRPQDRQFILSSKKLLLSDSGFYLCAWSVLEAVGNTIYFGEGSWLTVV.

This chain links TRBV19 with TRBJ2-1; 15 nucleotides line up with TRBD2. The CDR3 length is 16 residues. CDR1 LNHDA and CDR2 SQIVND come from the germline V gene (reference sequence). V dropped 1 base and J dropped 7; count of bases not matched to a gene: 2. The CDR3 DNA follows: TGTGCCAGTAGTATAGGGGGACTAGCGGGAGGTAATGAGCAGTTCTTC. This sequence encodes CASSIGGLAGGNEQFF.

This chain joins TRBV19 and TRBJ2-7, with TRBD1 matching 7 bases. The germline gives CDR1 LNHDA, CDR2 SQIVND (reference sequence). The V gene end was trimmed by 4 bases and the J gene end by 5 bases; junction bases not matched to a gene: 5. This CDR3 spans 13 amino acids. DNA of the CDR3: TGTGCCAGTAGTAGACAGGGAAGAGACGAGCAGTACTTC. Translated: CASSRQGRDEQYF.

In its sample, this clone was seen once. V usage is TRBV11-3 and J usage is TRBJ1-2, with TRBD1 identical over 7 bases. The ends lost 1 base at V and 1 base at J; junction bases unmatched: 9. The V gene's germline CDR1 is SGHNT and CDR2 YENEEA. This CDR3 has 17 amino acids. CDR3 DNA sequence: TGTGCCAGCAGCTTAGGGACAGGCCGCCCCCATAACTATGGCTACACCTTC. It codes for CASSLGTGRPHNYGYTF.

V usage is TRBV24-1 and J usage is TRBJ1-5; 8 bases agree with TRBD1. Germline assignment: CDR1 KGHDR and CDR2 SFDVKD. The ends lost 5 bases at V and 10 bases at J; junction bases unmatched: 12. This CDR3 contains 15 residues. The CDR3 loop reads CATSASDREFGPQHF. DNA of the CDR3: TGTGCCACCAGTGCCTCGGACAGGGAATTTGGACCCCAGCATTTT.

The chain combines TRBV7-9 with TRBJ2-3; possible D gene TRBD1, 6 bases. The CDR3 length is 16 residues. The germline V gene encodes CDR1 SEHNR and CDR2 FQNEAQ (reference sequence). V lost 1 base to trimming and J lost 2 bases, with 13 bases between them. CDR3: CASSLGQGRPTDTQYF. In DNA, the CDR3 is TGTGCCAGCAGCTTAGGTCAGGGGAGACCCACAGATACGCAGTATTTT. Based on the CDR3 plus reference TRBV7-9 and TRBJ2-3, the full variable domain is DTGVSQNPRHKITKRGQNVTFRCDPISEHNRLYWYRQTLGQGPEFLTYFQNEAQLEKSRLLSDRFSAERPKGSFSTLEIQRTEQGDSAMYLCASSLGQGRPTDTQYFGPGTRLTVL.

The chain employs TRBV29-1 and TRBJ1-1; D is unclear. Trimming took 4 bases from V and 2 from J, leaving 5 bases between them. The CDR3 has 11 amino acids. Germline loops: CDR1 SQVTM, CDR2 ANQGSEA. This CDR3 reads CSVGRNTEAFF. In nucleotides, the CDR3 is TGCAGCGTTGGCAGAAACACTGAAGCTTTCTTT.

The CDR3 spells CASSLNRGRNQPQHF. Written as DNA, the CDR3 is TGTGCCAGCAGCCTCAACAGGGGCCGCAATCAGCCCCAGCATTTT. The gene calls are TRBV3-1 (or the pseudogene TRBV3-2) and TRBJ1-5; 7 nucleotides agree with TRBD1. Per germline, CDR1 LGHDT and CDR2 YNNKEL (reference sequence). This CDR3 is built from 15 residues. J lost 2 bases, V lost 4 bases, and 5 bases had no gene match.

Only a few counts were recorded for this clone. V and J are TRBV9 and TRBJ2-6; 9 bases fit TRBD1. Germline assignment: CDR1 SGDLS and CDR2 YYNGEE. This CDR3 is 19 amino acids long. V trimming: 0 bases; J trimming: 0 bases; junction bases outside the gene matches: 7. This chain's CDR3 is CASSVEPTGGNSGANVLTF. The CDR3 DNA follows: TGTGCCAGCAGCGTAGAGCCGACAGGGGGAAACTCTGGGGCCAACGTCCTGACTTTC.